Sequencing of this TCR beta chain was carried out in a study of cytomegalovirus exposure and HLA in healthy donors. All donors participated as healthy donors of bone marrow. General observations from the study: Cytomegalovirus association was assigned to about 150 TCR beta chains. The study assumed roughly uniform donor sequencing depth for presence/absence analyses.

This clone appeared a few times. Antigen: not known. The V and J ends lost 4 bases and 3 bases respectively, with 13 bases between them. Germline CDR1 reads SGHRS; CDR2 reads YFSETQ. This CDR3 is built from 14 residues. PCR was performed using 60 Vbeta and 13 Jbeta primers. Generated by immunoSEQ multiplex PCR, the TCRdb table keeps only in-frame clones and is missing some. The repertoire holds tens of thousands of clones, nearly 80% seen once, with 2.5% to 4% in the top ten. Sequencing was performed on PBMCs. The TCR originated in a woman aged 40 to 50 in good health and CMV-seronegative. The rearrangement links TRBV5-1 to TRBJ2-5; tentative D call: TRBD1 (6 bases). The CDR3 region has the DNA TGCGCCAGCAGCATCGACAGGACCGAAGAGACCCAGTACTTC. It codes for CASSIDRTEETQYF. The full variable domain, rest sourced from reference TRBV5-1 and TRBJ2-5, is KAGVTQTPRYLIKTRGQQVTLSCSPISGHRSVSWYQQTPGQGLQFLFEYFSETQRNKGNFPGRFSGRQFSNSRSEMNVSTLELGDSALYLCASSIDRTEETQYFGPGTRLLVL.